This T cell receptor (beta chain) was profiled in a study of identical twins. General study points: While abundant cord blood beta clonotypes carried fewer insertions, memory repertoires showed no such pattern.

Concerning this clonotype itself: No antigen is known for it.

One entry per CDR3 protein results from TCRdb running MiXCR on the 5' RACE reads. The table shows hundreds of thousands of distinct CDR3 sequences, with 15% to 20% occurring only once. Germline V CDR1 and CDR2: DFQATT, SNEGSKA (reference sequence). The CDR3 length is 13 residues. V shed 6 bases and J 4 bases; nucleotides not matched to a gene: 6. These data also formed part of another study, on T cells expressing NK-cell markers. That paper notes: Sorted CD3+CD56-NKG2C+, CD3+CD56+NKG2C- and CD3+CD56+NKG2C+ T cells were the source of the TCR beta repertoires. Seropositivity for HCMV was found in seven of the eight sequenced donors, with one seronegative. Sorting was restricted to alpha-beta TCR T cells by an anti-gamma-delta TCR antibody in several experiments.

The clonotype originates from a woman aged 18-30 years in good health. This chain joins TRBV20-1 and TRBJ2-7, with 10 bases identical to TRBD1. Sequencing used PBMCs. The CDR3 sequence: CSATTGQGYEQYF. In nucleotides, the CDR3 is TGCAGTGCCACCACGGGACAGGGGTACGAGCAGTACTTC.